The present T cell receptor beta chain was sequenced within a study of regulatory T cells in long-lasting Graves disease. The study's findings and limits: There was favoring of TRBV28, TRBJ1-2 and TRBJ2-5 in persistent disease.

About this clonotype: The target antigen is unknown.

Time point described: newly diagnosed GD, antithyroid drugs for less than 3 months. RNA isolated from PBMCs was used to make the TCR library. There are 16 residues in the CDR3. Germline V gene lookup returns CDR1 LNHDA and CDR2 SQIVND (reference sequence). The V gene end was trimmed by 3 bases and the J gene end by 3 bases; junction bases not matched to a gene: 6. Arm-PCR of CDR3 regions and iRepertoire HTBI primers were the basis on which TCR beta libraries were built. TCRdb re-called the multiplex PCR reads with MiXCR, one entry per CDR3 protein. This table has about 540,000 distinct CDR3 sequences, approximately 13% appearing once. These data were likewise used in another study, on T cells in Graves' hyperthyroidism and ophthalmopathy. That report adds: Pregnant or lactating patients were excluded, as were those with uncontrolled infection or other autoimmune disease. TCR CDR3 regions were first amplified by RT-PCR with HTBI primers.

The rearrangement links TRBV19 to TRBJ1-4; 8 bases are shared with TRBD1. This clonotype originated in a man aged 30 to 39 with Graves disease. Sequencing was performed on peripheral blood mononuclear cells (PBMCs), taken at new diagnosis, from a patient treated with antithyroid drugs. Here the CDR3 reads CASSIQTGVANEKLFF. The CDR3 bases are TGTGCCAGTAGTATCCAGACAGGGGTCGCTAATGAAAAACTGTTTTTT.